This TCR beta chain was retrieved from a study of T cell responses to AZD1222 COVID-19 vaccine. General study findings and limits: Repertoires were obtained only post-peak T cell response. White British ancestry dominated among donors, who included more females, and clonal diversity was possibly underestimated. Only a handful of AZD1222 recipients, about six in all, had baseline seropositivity.

Points on this clone: Its target is unknown.

V dropped 7 bases and J dropped 2 bases, with 12 bases sitting between them. Germline V gene lookup returns CDR1 SGHTA and CDR2 FQGNSA. This CDR3 spans 14 amino acids. Sequenced by immunoSEQ multiplex PCR; TCRdb stores in-frame clones only, minus some. This sample contains around 140,000 clones. The chain recombines TRBV7-2 with TRBJ2-1; D uncertain. This clonotype was sampled from an adult in good health. Sequencing input: peripheral blood. DNA for the CDR3: TGTGCCAGCACCTCTGCGTCCCCCTACAATGAGCAGTTCTTC. It specifies CASTSASPYNEQFF.